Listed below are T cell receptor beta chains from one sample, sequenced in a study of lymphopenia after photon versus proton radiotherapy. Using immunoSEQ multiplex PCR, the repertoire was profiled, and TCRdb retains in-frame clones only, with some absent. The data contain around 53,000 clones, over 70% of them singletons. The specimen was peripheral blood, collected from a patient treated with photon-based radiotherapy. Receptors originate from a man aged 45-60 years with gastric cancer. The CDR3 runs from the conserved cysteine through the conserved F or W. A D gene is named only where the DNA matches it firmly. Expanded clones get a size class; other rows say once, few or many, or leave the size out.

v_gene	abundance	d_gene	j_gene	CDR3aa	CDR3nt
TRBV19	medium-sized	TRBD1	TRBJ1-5	CASSKGGFYQPQHF	TGTGCCAGTAGTAAAGGGGGCTTTTATCAGCCCCAGCATTTT
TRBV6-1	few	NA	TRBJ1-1	CASIQDVAEAFF	TGTGCCAGCATACAGGACGTCGCTGAAGCTTTCTTT
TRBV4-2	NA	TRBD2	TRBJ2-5	CASSHQSTSGRPQETQYF	TGTGCCAGCAGCCACCAGTCGACTAGCGGGAGGCCCCAAGAGACCCAGTACTTC
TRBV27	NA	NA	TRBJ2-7	CASSLAERQGLYEQYF	TGTGCCAGCAGTTTAGCAGAGCGGCAGGGGCTCTACGAGCAGTACTTC
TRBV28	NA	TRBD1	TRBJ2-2	CASDRGGELFF	TGTGCCAGCGACAGGGGAGGAGAGCTGTTTTTT
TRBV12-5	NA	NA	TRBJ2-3	CASGWERPTDTQYF	TGTGCTAGTGGTTGGGAGCGACCCACAGATACGCAGTATTTT
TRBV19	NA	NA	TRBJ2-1	CASSIVRGEQFF	TGTGCCAGTAGTATAGTCAGGGGTGAGCAGTTCTTC
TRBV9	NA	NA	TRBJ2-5	CASSVLASRGETQYF	TGTGCCAGCAGCGTACTAGCTAGTAGAGGAGAGACCCAGTACTTC
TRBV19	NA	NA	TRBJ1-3	CASSIPGSSGNTIYF	TGTGCCAGTAGTATTCCCGGGAGCTCTGGAAACACCATATATTTT
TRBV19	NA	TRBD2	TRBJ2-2	CASRSGREISGELFF	TGTGCCAGTAGGTCGGGGCGGGAGATCTCTGGGGAGCTGTTTTTT
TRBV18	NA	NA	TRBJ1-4	CASSPVATNEKLFF	TGTGCCAGCTCACCCGTGGCAACTAATGAAAAACTGTTTTTT
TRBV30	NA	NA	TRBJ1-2	CAWSVHYGYTF	TGTGCCTGGAGTGTACATTATGGCTACACCTTC
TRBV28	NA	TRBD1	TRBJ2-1	CASSQTDRGSYNEQFF	TGTGCCAGCAGTCAAACGGACAGGGGGTCCTACAATGAGCAGTTCTTC
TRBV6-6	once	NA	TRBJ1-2	CASSYRVGINYGYTF	TGTGCCAGCAGTTACCGCGTAGGAATTAACTATGGCTACACCTTC
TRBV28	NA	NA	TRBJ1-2	CASSGTEFWFGYTF	TGTGCCAGCAGTGGGACGGAGTTTTGGTTTGGCTACACCTTC
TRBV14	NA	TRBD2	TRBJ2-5	CASSQRSGMETQYF	TGTGCCAGCAGCCAACGTAGCGGGATGGAGACCCAGTACTTC
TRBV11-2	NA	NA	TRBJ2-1	CASSLRSNEQFF	TGTGCCAGCAGCTTGCGGTCCAATGAGCAGTTCTTC
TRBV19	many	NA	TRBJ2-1	CASTDTGDSYNEQFF	TGTGCCAGTACTGACACCGGCGACTCCTACAATGAGCAGTTCTTC
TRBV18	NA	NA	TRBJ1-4	CASSPAGVLPISSGKLFF	TGTGCCAGCTCACCCGCCGGAGTTCTACCTATTTCATCGGGAAAACTGTTTTTT
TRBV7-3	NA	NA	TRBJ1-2	CASSFLERIPNYGYTF	TGTGCCAGCAGCTTCCTAGAACGGATACCTAACTATGGCTACACCTTC
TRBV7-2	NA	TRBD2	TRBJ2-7	CASSPQVVLAGLFYEQYF	TGTGCCAGCAGCCCCCAAGTTGTACTAGCGGGATTATTCTACGAGCAGTACTTC
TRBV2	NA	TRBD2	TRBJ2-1	CASRRTSGRATYNEQFF	TGTGCCAGCAGGCGGACTAGCGGGAGGGCCACCTACAATGAGCAGTTCTTC
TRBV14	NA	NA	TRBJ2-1	CASSLGASSYNEQFF	TGTGCCAGCAGCCTAGGCGCAAGCTCCTACAATGAGCAGTTCTTC
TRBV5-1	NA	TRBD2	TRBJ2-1	CASSLAGTSGYSSYNEQFF	TGCGCCAGCAGCTTGGCCGGGACTAGCGGTTATAGCTCCTACAATGAGCAGTTCTTC
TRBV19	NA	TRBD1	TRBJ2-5	CASRPLDRDETQYF	TGTGCCAGTAGGCCTTTGGACAGGGACGAGACCCAGTACTTC
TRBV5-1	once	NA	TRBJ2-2	CASSLVGSGTGELFF	TGCGCCAGCAGCTTGGTAGGATCGGGCACCGGGGAGCTGTTTTTT
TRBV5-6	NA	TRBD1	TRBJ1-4	CASSPGTGRWGEKLFF	TGTGCCAGCAGCCCGGGGACAGGGAGATGGGGTGAAAAACTGTTTTTT